This T cell receptor (beta chain) was profiled in a study of identical twins. Overall study findings and caveats: The presence of invariant MAIT and iNKT cells could partly confound analyses of zero-insertion sequences. Insertions ran lower in abundant cord blood beta clonotypes, though not in memory repertoires.

TCRdb used MiXCR to reprocess the 5' RACE reads, holding one entry per CDR3 protein. The table includes hundreds of thousands of distinct CDR3 sequences, about 8% detected once. As regards this clonotype: Antigen: not known.

The data also belong to a second study, concerning yellow fever vaccine responses in identical twins.

The sequence was obtained from a woman aged 18-29 years in good health. The sequencing sample was made of memory (CD45RO+) T cells sorted from blood.

The CDR3 coding sequence is TGCGCCAGCAGCTTTCGGACCCTTTACGAGCAGTACTTC. It codes for CASSFRTLYEQYF. This chain joins TRBV4-1 and TRBJ2-7; no firm D call. Trimming took off 5 bases at V and 4 bases at J, with 12 bases between the two ends. The CDR3 spans 13 residues. Germline CDR1 and CDR2: MGHRA and YSYEKL.